This TCR beta chain was identified in a study of blood T cell repertoires in COVID-19. Looking at the study overall: Sources were T cells, B-cell-depleted T cells, or PBMCs; the material itself was cDNA or gDNA.

The ends were cut back, 2 bases at V and 2 bases at J, with 14 bases in the middle. CDR1 is KGHSH and CDR2 is LQKENI in the germline V gene. The CDR3 has 16 amino acids. Per the study methods: Amplification of reference gene primers was used by the study to estimate nucleated cell counts. TCRdb's table, derived via immunoSEQ multiplex PCR, lists solely in-frame clones and lacks some. The V and J calls and clone size come from that table; D and trimming were worked out from the DNA. This sample has roughly 130,000 clones, with 84% found just once. The source of this sequence is a woman in her sixties with acute or convalescent COVID-19. The sample taken for sequencing was peripheral blood. The V gene is TRBV18, the J gene TRBJ2-3; D might be TRBD1 (5 bases). The CDR3 DNA reads as TGTGCCAGCTCACCAGGAACAGGCCGTTCCACAGATACGCAGTATTTT. Protein: CASSPGTGRSTDTQYF.